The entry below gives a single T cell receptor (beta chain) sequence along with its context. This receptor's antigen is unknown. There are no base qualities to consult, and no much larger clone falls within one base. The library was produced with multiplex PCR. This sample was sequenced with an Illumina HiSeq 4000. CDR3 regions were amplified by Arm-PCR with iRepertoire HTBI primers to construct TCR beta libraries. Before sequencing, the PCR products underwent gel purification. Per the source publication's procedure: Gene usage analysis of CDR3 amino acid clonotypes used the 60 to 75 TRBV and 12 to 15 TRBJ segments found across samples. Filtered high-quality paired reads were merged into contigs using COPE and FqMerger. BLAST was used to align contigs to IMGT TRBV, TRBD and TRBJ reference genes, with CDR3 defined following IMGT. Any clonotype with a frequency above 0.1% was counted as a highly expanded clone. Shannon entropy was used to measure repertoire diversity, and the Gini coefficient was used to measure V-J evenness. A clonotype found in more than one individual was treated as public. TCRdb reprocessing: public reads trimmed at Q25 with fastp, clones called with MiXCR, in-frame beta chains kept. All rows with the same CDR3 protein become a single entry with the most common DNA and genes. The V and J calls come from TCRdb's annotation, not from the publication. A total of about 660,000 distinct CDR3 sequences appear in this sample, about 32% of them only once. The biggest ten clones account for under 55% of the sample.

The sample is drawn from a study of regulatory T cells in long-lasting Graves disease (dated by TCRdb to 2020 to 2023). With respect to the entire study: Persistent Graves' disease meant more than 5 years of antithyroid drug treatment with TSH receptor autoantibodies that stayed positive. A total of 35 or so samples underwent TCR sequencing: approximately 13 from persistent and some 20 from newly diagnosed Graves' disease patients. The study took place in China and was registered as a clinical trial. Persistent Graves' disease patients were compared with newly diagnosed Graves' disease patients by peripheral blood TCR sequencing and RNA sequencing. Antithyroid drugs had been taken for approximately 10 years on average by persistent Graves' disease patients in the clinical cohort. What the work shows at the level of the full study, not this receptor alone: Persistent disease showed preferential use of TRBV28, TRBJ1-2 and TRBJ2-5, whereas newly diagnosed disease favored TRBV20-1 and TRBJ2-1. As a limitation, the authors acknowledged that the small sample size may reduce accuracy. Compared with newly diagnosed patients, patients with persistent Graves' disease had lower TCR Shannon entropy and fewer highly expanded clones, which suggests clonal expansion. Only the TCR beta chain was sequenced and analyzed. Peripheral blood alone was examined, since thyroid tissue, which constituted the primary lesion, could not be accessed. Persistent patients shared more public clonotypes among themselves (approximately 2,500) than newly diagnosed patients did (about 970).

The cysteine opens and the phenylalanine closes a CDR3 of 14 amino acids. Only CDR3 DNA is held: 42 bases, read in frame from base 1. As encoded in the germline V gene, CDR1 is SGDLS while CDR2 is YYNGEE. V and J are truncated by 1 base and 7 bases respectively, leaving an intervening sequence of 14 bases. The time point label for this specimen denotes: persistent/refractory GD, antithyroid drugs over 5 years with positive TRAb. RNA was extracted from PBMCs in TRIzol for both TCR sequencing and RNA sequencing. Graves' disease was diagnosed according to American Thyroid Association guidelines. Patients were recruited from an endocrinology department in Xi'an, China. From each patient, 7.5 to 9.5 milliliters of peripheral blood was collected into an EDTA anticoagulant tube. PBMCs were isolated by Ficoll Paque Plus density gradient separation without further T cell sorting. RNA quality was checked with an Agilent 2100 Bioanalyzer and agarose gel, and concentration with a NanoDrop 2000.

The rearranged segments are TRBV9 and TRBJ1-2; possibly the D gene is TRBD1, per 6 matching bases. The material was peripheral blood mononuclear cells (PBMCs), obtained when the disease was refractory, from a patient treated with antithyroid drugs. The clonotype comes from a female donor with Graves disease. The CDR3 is CASSVMGGLVGYTF. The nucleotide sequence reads TGTGCCAGCAGCGTAATGGGGGGCCTTGTTGGCTACACCTTC.